These 27 T cell receptor beta chains share one sample of origin, sequenced in a study of CD8 T cells in ankylosing spondylitis. No antigen has been assigned to these receptors. The study's findings and limits: One TCR beta motif, made up of about 8 highly homologous variants, appeared characteristic of ankylosing spondylitis blood.

TCRdb re-called the 5' RACE reads with MiXCR, one entry per CDR3 protein. The sample holds under 850,000 distinct CDR3 sequences, around 17% seen once. Sequencing used blood, either unsorted or a sorted T cell fraction (not recorded which). These receptors all stem from a male donor with ankylosing spondylitis.

The table lists this clonotype with a few counts. V and J are TRBV20-1 and TRBJ2-3; D is perhaps TRBD2 (5 bases). The CDR3 extends over 15 amino acids. Trimming left V 3 bases short and J 0 bases short, with 13 bases between. CDR1 and CDR2 from the germline V gene are DFQATT and SNEGSKA (reference sequence). The CDR3 here is CSASGNDESTDTQYF. CDR3 DNA sequence: TGCAGTGCTAGCGGGAACGACGAAAGCACAGATACGCAGTATTTT.

This clonotype occurred a few times. The chain links TRBV18 to TRBJ1-4; possible D gene TRBD1, 5 bases. There are 15 residues in the CDR3. The germline V gene encodes CDR1 KGHSH and CDR2 LQKENI. V lost 4 bases and J 0 bases, leaving 9 bases between the germline ends. The CDR3 sequence: CASSRSTATNEKLFF. The CDR3 coding sequence is TGTGCCAGCTCACGTTCGACAGCAACTAATGAAAAACTGTTTTTT.

The table lists this clonotype with a few counts. The chain carries TRBV5-1 and TRBJ1-1; 9 bases are a match to TRBD1. The CDR3 has 11 residues. V shed 3 bases and J 11 bases; nucleotides not matched to a gene: 2. The germline gives CDR1 SGHRS, CDR2 YFSETQ. The CDR3 DNA reads TGCGCCAGCAGCTACGGACAGGGGGCTTTCTTT. This gives the protein CASSYGQGAFF.

This clonotype was detected a few times. The genes are TRBV20-1 and TRBJ2-3, with 8 bases lining up with TRBD2. The V and J ends lost 0 bases and 3 bases, in that order; junction bases with no gene match: 5. CDR3 length: 15 amino acids. The germline CDR1 and CDR2 sequences are DFQATT and SNEGSKA (reference sequence). This CDR3 is CSARDLREGTDTQYF. As DNA, the CDR3 is TGCAGTGCTAGAGATCTCCGGGAGGGTACAGATACGCAGTATTTT.

The gene calls are TRBV6-1 and TRBJ1-1; the D gene is possibly TRBD1 (6 bases). CDR1 MNHNS and CDR2 SASEGT come from the germline V gene. The CDR3 consists of 17 residues. Trimming took off 0 bases at V and 1 base at J, with 15 bases between the two ends. CDR3 sequence reads: CASSEAGGLGRNTEAFF. As DNA, the CDR3 is TGTGCCAGCAGTGAAGCGGGGGGGCTGGGAAGGAACACTGAAGCTTTCTTT.

The DNA of the CDR3 is TGTGCCAGCAGCTTGGCCTCTTCGGCAGGGGAACAGTCCCCCACAGATACGCAGTATTTT. Encoded protein: CASSLASSAGEQSPTDTQYF. J is TRBJ2-3 and V is TRBV5-6; D might be TRBD1 (6 bases). The germline V gene encodes CDR1 SGHDT and CDR2 YYEEEE. V was pared by 0 bases and J by 2 bases, with 25 bases between. This CDR3 spans 20 amino acids.

The V call is TRBV7-2, the J call TRBJ2-1; 9 nucleotides line up with TRBD1. Germline CDR1 reads SGHTA; CDR2 reads FQGNSA. V was pared by 5 bases and J by 7 bases, with 6 bases of the junction left unmatched. This CDR3 contains 14 residues. Here the CDR3 reads CASSLRQGENEQFF. The DNA of the CDR3 is TGTGCCAGCAGCCTCAGACAGGGGGAGAATGAGCAGTTCTTC.

This clonotype was recorded a few times. V and J are TRBV7-9 and TRBJ2-3; D remains ambiguous. V lost 1 base to trimming and J lost 11 bases, with 10 bases between them. Germline CDR1 is SEHNR and CDR2 is FQNEAQ (reference sequence). The CDR3 is made up of 12 amino acids. The CDR3 region is CASSLGPLKQYF. Here the CDR3 DNA reads TGTGCCAGCAGCTTAGGTCCGCTGAAGCAGTATTTT.

The J gene is TRBJ2-1, the V gene TRBV6-2 or TRBV6-3, with TRBD2 matching 10 bases. The CDR3 runs to 15 residues. Germline V gene sequence: CDR1 MNHEY, CDR2 SVGEGT. The V segment lost 6 bases and the J segment 8 bases; nucleotides outside the gene matches: 10. CDR3 sequence: CASSTRLAGHHEQFF. The CDR3 DNA is TGTGCCAGCAGCACCCGACTAGCGGGCCACCATGAGCAGTTCTTC.

This clonotype was recorded at least ten times. The chain recombines TRBV7-6 with TRBJ1-5, with D perhaps matching TRBD1 (5 bases). The CDR3 has 14 residues. The germline V gene has CDR1 SGHVS and CDR2 FNYEAQ. Trimming shortened V by 5 bases and J by 5 bases, and 13 bases separated the two germline ends. The DNA for the CDR3 is TGTGCCAGCAGCGAAGGGACGGGTGATCAGCCCCAGCATTTT. It is translated as CASSEGTGDQPQHF.

V and J are TRBV7-3 and TRBJ2-5, with D uncertain. Trimming left V 2 bases short and J 5 bases short, with 9 bases between. Germline CDR1 is SGHTA and CDR2 is FQGTGA. The length of the CDR3 is 13 residues. The CDR3 loop reads CASSLSPRETQYF. The CDR3 coding sequence is TGTGCCAGCAGCTTATCCCCGCGGGAGACCCAGTACTTC.

This clonotype was picked up a small number of times. The chain joins TRBV28 to TRBJ2-1; 9 nucleotides line up with TRBD1. The CDR3 is made up of 19 amino acids. After removal of 2 bases from V and 6 bases from J, the junction contained 17 bases not matched to a gene. CDR1 is MDHEN and CDR2 is SYDVKM in the germline V gene. CDR3: CASSLGYGTGPWSGNEQFF. Here the CDR3 DNA reads TGTGCCAGCAGTTTAGGTTATGGGACAGGGCCATGGTCTGGCAATGAGCAGTTCTTC. Based on the CDR3 plus reference TRBV28 and TRBJ2-1, the full variable domain is DVKVTQSSRYLVKRTGEKVFLECVQDMDHENMFWYRQDPGLGLRLIYFSYDVKMKEKGDIPEGYSVSREKKERFSLILESASTNQTSMYLCASSLGYGTGPWSGNEQFFGPGTRLTVL.

The chain has TRBV7-8 and TRBJ2-3; 8 bases align to TRBD1. The CDR3 covers 14 residues. V shed 5 bases, J shed 6 bases, and the junction held 7 bases outside the gene matches. Germline-derived CDR1 and CDR2 are SGHVS and FQNEAQ. The chain's CDR3 is CASSQTTGADTQYF. The CDR3 nucleotides are TGTGCCAGCAGCCAAACGACAGGGGCCGATACGCAGTATTTT.

This clonotype was found many times. This chain links TRBV7-2 with TRBJ2-2; no reliable D call. CDR3 length: 13 amino acids. CDR1 SGHTA and CDR2 FQGNSA come from the germline V gene. Trimming took 3 bases from V and 3 from J, leaving 5 bases between them. For the CDR3, the DNA is TGTGCCAGCAGCTTTAAGTACACCGGGGAGCTGTTTTTT. This codes for CASSFKYTGELFF.

J is TRBJ2-1 and V is TRBV7-8; D unclear. Germline CDR1 is SGHVS and CDR2 is FQNEAQ. Between the trimmed V and J ends, which lost 5 bases and 1 base, there was a span of 12 bases. This CDR3 is built from 15 residues. The CDR3 sequence: CASSNGPTSYNEQFF. The CDR3 DNA reads TGTGCCAGCAGCAACGGACCGACATCCTACAATGAGCAGTTCTTC.

The sample holds a few counts of this clonotype. The chain recombines TRBV10-3 with TRBJ2-2; 7 bases map to TRBD1. This CDR3 has 15 residues. J was trimmed by 4 bases and V by 6 bases; bases with no gene match: 8. Germline CDR1 and CDR2: ENHRY and SYGVKD. CDR3 in amino acids: CAISAETGVTGELFF. Written as DNA, the CDR3 is TGTGCCATCAGCGCAGAAACAGGGGTCACCGGGGAGCTGTTTTTT.

The genes are TRBV6-2 or TRBV6-3 and TRBJ2-7; 15 positions match TRBD2. The CDR3 loop spans 16 amino acids. The V and J ends lost 8 bases and 3 bases, in that order; junction bases with no gene match: 8. Germline CDR1 and CDR2: MNHEY and SVGEGT. The CDR3 DNA reads as TGTGCCAGCCGGGGACTAGCGGGGGGCGAAATCTACGAGCAGTACTTC. Translation: CASRGLAGGEIYEQYF.

The genes are TRBV7-9 and TRBJ2-3, with 7 bases aligning to TRBD1. V was clipped by 5 bases and J by 1 base; unmatched bases: 6. The germline V gene has CDR1 SEHNR and CDR2 FQNEAQ (reference sequence). This CDR3 is 15 amino acids long. The CDR3 loop is CASSRQGIRTDTQYF. CDR3 bases: TGTGCCAGCAGCCGACAGGGTATTCGCACAGATACGCAGTATTTT.

The J gene is TRBJ1-1, the V gene TRBV4-1; 8 nucleotides agree with TRBD1. V trimming: 4 bases; J trimming: 2 bases; junction bases outside the gene matches: 9. Germline loops: CDR1 MGHRA, CDR2 YSYEKL. The CDR3 extends over 16 amino acids. The CDR3 coding sequence is TGCGCCAGCAGCCCGGTGACAGGGGTTTTTAACACTGAAGCTTTCTTT. Encoded protein: CASSPVTGVFNTEAFF.

This clonotype occurred a few times. The V gene is TRBV7-9, the J gene TRBJ1-2; no clear D. Looked up from germline, CDR1 is SEHNR and CDR2 is FQNEAQ (reference sequence). Between the trimmed V and J ends, which lost 3 bases and 6 bases, there was a span of 14 bases. The CDR3 totals 14 residues. The CDR3, as DNA: TGTGCCAGCAGCTTGTTTATCCCCGGGGATGGCTACACCTTC. This encodes CASSLFIPGDGYTF. Looking up the rest from reference TRBV7-9 and TRBJ1-2 gives the full variable domain: DTGVSQNPRHKITKRGQNVTFRCDPISEHNRLYWYRQTLGQGPEFLTYFQNEAQLEKSRLLSDRFSAERPKGSFSTLEIQRTEQGDSAMYLCASSLFIPGDGYTFGSGTRLTVV.

This clonotype was seen a handful of times. An end of the junction does not agree with germline; a read error may underlie this. Written as DNA, the CDR3 is TGCCGTGCTAACTCCCTCCGGCTAGCGGGAGGAACCTACGAGCAGTACTTC. It codes for CRANSLRLAGGTYEQYF. V usage is TRBV20-1 and J usage is TRBJ2-7; TRBD2 agrees at 11 bases. The germline CDR1 and CDR2 sequences are DFQATT and SNEGSKA (reference sequence). The CDR3 spans 17 residues.

The chain links TRBV4-3 to TRBJ2-1; no clear D. Germline-derived CDR1 and CDR2 are LGHNA and YSLEER. This CDR3 is 12 amino acids long. Trimming stripped 2 bases from V and 6 bases from J, with 5 bases between. The CDR3 DNA follows: TGCGCCAGCAGCCAATCTTTCAATGAGCAGTTCTTC. Protein sequence: CASSQSFNEQFF.

This clonotype was observed many times. V and J are TRBV11-2 and TRBJ1-1; D not resolved. Trimming took 1 base from V and 6 from J, leaving 6 bases between them. Germline V gene data show CDR1 as SGHAT and CDR2 as FQNNGV. The CDR3 has 12 residues. The CDR3 DNA follows: TGTGCCAGCAGCTTAGCTGTCCCTGAAGCTTTCTTT. Translated, it gives CASSLAVPEAFF.

This clonotype was counted a few times. V gene TRBV4-1 combines with J gene TRBJ2-1; TRBD2 matches 11 bases. CDR1 and CDR2 (germline): MGHRA, YSYEKL. V was pared by 3 bases and J by 8 bases, with 12 bases of the junction left unmatched. The CDR3 loop spans 17 amino acids. Written as DNA, the CDR3 is TGCGCCAGCAGCCAGATACCCCGACTAGCGGGAATAGATGAGCAGTTCTTC. Protein product: CASSQIPRLAGIDEQFF.

This clonotype was recorded once. The chain joins TRBV20-1 to TRBJ1-2; no reliable D call. V shed 0 bases and J shed 3 bases, with 5 bases lying between them. Per germline, CDR1 DFQATT and CDR2 SNEGSKA (reference sequence). The CDR3 sequence is 12 residues long. CDR3 nucleotide sequence: TGCAGTGCTAGAGAGGCATACTATGGCTACACCTTC. This codes for CSAREAYYGYTF.

The CDR3 DNA follows: TGCGCCAGCGGACCCTGGGATGACACTGAAGCTTTCTTT. Its protein product is CASGPWDDTEAFF. The V gene is TRBV5-1, the J gene TRBJ1-1; unclear D gene. V lost 7 bases and J 3 bases, leaving 13 bases between the germline ends. Germline V gene sequence: CDR1 SGHRS, CDR2 YFSETQ. The CDR3 covers 13 residues.

The genes are TRBV30 and TRBJ2-2; D gene uncertain. This CDR3 has 15 amino acids. The V end lost 3 bases, the J end lost 0 bases, and 11 bases lay between the germline ends. Looked up from germline, CDR1 is GTSNPN and CDR2 is SVGIG (reference sequence). The CDR3 coding sequence is TGTGCCTGGAGGAGCGCAGGAGCGAACACCGGGGAGCTGTTTTTT. The encoded protein is CAWRSAGANTGELFF.